Below are 15 T cell receptor beta chains sequenced from a single sample in a study of blood T cells in healthy people across ages. Together with a sample-barcoded 5' primer, a J-beta primer mix was included in a second PCR lasting about 6 to 11 cycles. TCRdb reprocessed the 5' RACE reads via MiXCR and lists one record per CDR3 protein. The table lists some 640,000 distinct CDR3 sequences, over 45% of them singletons, with around a third in the top ten. The sequencing input was blood. These receptors were taken from a woman aged 60-70 years in good health.

The chain has TRBV28 and TRBJ2-3; TRBD1 or TRBD2 may be the D gene (5 bases each). CDR1 MDHEN and CDR2 SYDVKM come from the germline V gene. CDR3 length: 15 residues. The V and J ends lost 9 bases and 5 bases respectively, with 21 bases between them. In nucleotides, the CDR3 is TGTGCCAGTGGGGCGATAGCCGGGGATAAAGATACGCAGTATTTT. It yields the protein CASGAIAGDKDTQYF.

The genes are TRBV20-1 and TRBJ2-5; unclear D gene. The J call is in doubt because the DNA end fits TRBJ2-1 better. This CDR3 is built from 13 residues. Germline V lookup: CDR1 DFQATT, CDR2 SNEGSKA (reference sequence). DNA of the CDR3: TGCAGTGCTAGAGTTAAATCCAAAGAGACCCAGTTCTTC. Its protein is CSARVKSKETQFF.

This clonotype was detected only a few times. The CDR3 nucleotides read TGTGCCTGGAGTGGGGTACAGCAGTACTTC. Translation gives CAWSGVQQYF. The chain links TRBV30 to TRBJ2-4; the D is unclear. V was pared by 1 base and J by 13 bases, with 8 bases between. The CDR3 is made up of 10 amino acids. CDR1 is GTSNPN, CDR2 SVGIG, per germline (reference sequence).

In this sample, this clonotype turned up once. The gene calls are TRBV5-1 and TRBJ2-3; D call uncertain. The CDR3 sequence is 16 residues long. CDR1 SGHRS and CDR2 YFSETQ come from the germline V gene. The V and J ends lost 0 bases and 5 bases respectively, with 16 bases between them. For the CDR3, the DNA is TGCGCCAGCAGCTTGGGGATCCCCACTCTGGGAGATACGCAGTATTTT. Translated: CASSLGIPTLGDTQYF.

The rearrangement joins TRBV5-8 to TRBJ2-4; 8 nucleotides match TRBD2. Germline-derived CDR1 and CDR2 are SGHTS and YDEGEE. The CDR3 runs 13 residues. V lost 4 bases to trimming and J lost 6 bases; unmatched junction nucleotides: 3. DNA of the CDR3: TGTGCCAGCAGCCGAGGGACTAGAAACATTCAGTACTTC. Encoded protein: CASSRGTRNIQYF.

This clonotype was seen only a few times. The V and J genes are TRBV9 and TRBJ2-1; D is unresolved. Trimming shortened V by 3 bases and J by 4 bases, and 17 bases separated the two germline ends. Germline-derived CDR1 and CDR2 are SGDLS and YYNGEE. The CDR3 loop spans 16 amino acids. CDR3 in DNA: TGTGCCAGCAGCGCTAGGATGCGTGAAGCATACAATGAGCAGTTCTTC. Protein product: CASSARMREAYNEQFF.

The chain carries TRBV7-2 and TRBJ1-4; maybe TRBD1 (5 bases). CDR1 SGHTA and CDR2 FQGNSA come from the germline V gene. The CDR3 extends over 13 amino acids. The V and J ends lost 1 base and 8 bases respectively, with 8 bases between them. The CDR3 bases are TGTGCCAGCAGCTTAGAGTGGGGGGAAAAACTGTTTTTT. Translating gives CASSLEWGEKLFF.

The chain links TRBV11-2 to TRBJ2-5, with D perhaps matching TRBD1 or TRBD2 (5 bases each). This CDR3 contains 15 residues. Germline values: CDR1 SGHAT, CDR2 FQNNGV. Trimming cost V 5 bases and J 3 bases, with 16 bases left between them. For the CDR3, the DNA is TGTGCCAGCAGCACCGAACAGGAGGACAAAGAGACCCAGTACTTC. It specifies CASSTEQEDKETQYF.

The chain has TRBV20-1 and TRBJ2-7; TRBD2 matches at 7 bases. This CDR3 spans 15 amino acids. Germline trimming cut 0 bases from V and 2 bases from J; bases unmatched to any gene: 7. Germline V lookup: CDR1 DFQATT, CDR2 SNEGSKA (reference sequence). The CDR3 coding sequence is TGCAGTGCTAGAGATCTCAGAGCGGGGACCTACGAGCAGTACTTC. Translated: CSARDLRAGTYEQYF.

The gene calls are TRBV6-5 and TRBJ2-1; no clear D. Germline CDR1 MNHEY, CDR2 SVGAGI. The CDR3 consists of 14 residues. Trimming stripped 1 base from V and 5 bases from J, with 9 bases between. The CDR3 spells CASSYLYYDNEQFF. In DNA, the CDR3 is TGTGCCAGCAGTTACTTGTACTACGACAATGAGCAGTTCTTC.

This chain connects TRBV30 to TRBJ1-2; 7 bases align to TRBD1. CDR3 length: 14 residues. Germline V gene lookup returns CDR1 GTSNPN and CDR2 SVGIG (reference sequence). V lost 1 base to trimming and J lost 2 bases; unmatched junction nucleotides: 4. This CDR3 is CAWSATTGNYGYTF. The CDR3, as DNA: TGTGCCTGGAGTGCCACGACAGGGAACTATGGCTACACCTTC.

This clonotype was detected a few times. Here the CDR3 DNA reads TGTGCCAGCAGCTTAGTCGGGACAGGGGATTATGGCTACACCTTC. This encodes CASSLVGTGDYGYTF. The chain uses TRBV7-2 and TRBJ1-2; 10 nucleotides match TRBD1. J gave up 5 bases and V 1 base, and 4 bases lay outside the gene matches. The CDR3 extends over 15 amino acids. Germline values: CDR1 SGHTA, CDR2 FQGNSA.

The J gene is TRBJ1-6, the V gene TRBV20-1; D call uncertain. Per the germline V gene, CDR1 is DFQATT and CDR2 is SNEGSKA (reference sequence). V gave up 0 bases and J gave up 3 bases, with 12 bases separating them. The CDR3 extends over 16 amino acids. The CDR3: CSARERGGVYNSPLHF. As DNA, the CDR3 is TGCAGTGCTAGAGAACGGGGAGGTGTCTATAATTCACCCCTCCACTTT.

About this clonotype itself: A read error may be the cause here, since a much bigger clone is one base away. V usage is TRBV4-3 and J usage is TRBJ2-7; 7 positions match TRBD2. Germline CDR1 and CDR2: LGHNA and YSLEER. The CDR3 loop spans 15 amino acids. After removal of 0 bases from V and 7 bases from J, the junction contained 9 bases not matched to a gene. CDR3 in DNA: TGCGCCAGCAGCCAAGACGGGACTAACTACAATGAGCAGTACTTC. It codes for CASSQDGTNYNEQYF.

This chain links TRBV25-1 with TRBJ2-4; D possibly corresponds to TRBD1 (6 bases). The DNA matches TRBJ2-7 better at its end, which makes the J call doubtful. The CDR3 is 16 residues long. Germline loops: CDR1 MGHDK, CDR2 SYGVNS. CDR3 nucleotides: TGTGCCAGCAGTGAAACACCCGGACCAGGGGCCTACGAGCAGTACTTC. Its translation: CASSETPGPGAYEQYF.